These 15 T cell receptor beta chains were all obtained from the same sample, sequenced in a study of T-cell memory formation after mild COVID-19. TCRdb re-derived calls from the 5' RACE reads in MiXCR, one entry per CDR3 protein. The sample consists of about 200,000 distinct CDR3 sequences, over 7.5% of them appearing once. Sequencing input: PBMCs or a T cell subset sorted from them (not recorded which). The receptors shown here come from a man aged 18 to 30 who had mild COVID-19 (a few samples of this study predate the infection). Cell type and time point are not known.

This chain links TRBV20-1 with TRBJ1-4; D uncertain. The CDR3 runs 12 residues. Trimming removed 1 base at V and 8 bases at J, with 8 bases between. Germline V gene data show CDR1 as DFQATT and CDR2 as SNEGSKA (reference sequence). The CDR3 spells CSARGTQEKLFF. The CDR3 DNA reads TGCAGTGCTAGAGGGACCCAAGAAAAACTGTTTTTT.

There are a few counts of this clonotype. This chain connects TRBV28 to TRBJ2-3; 8 nucleotides agree with TRBD1. The CDR3 spans 17 residues. V gave up 4 bases and J gave up 3 bases; unmatched junction bases: 12. CDR1 and CDR2 (germline): MDHEN, SYDVKM. Written as DNA, the CDR3 is TGTGCCAGCAGTTCCCAGCCGACAGGGGTATTTACAGATACGCAGTATTTT. It yields the protein CASSSQPTGVFTDTQYF. The whole variable domain, filled in from reference TRBV28 and TRBJ2-3, reads DVKVTQSSRYLVKRTGEKVFLECVQDMDHENMFWYRQDPGLGLRLIYFSYDVKMKEKGDIPEGYSVSREKKERFSLILESASTNQTSMYLCASSSQPTGVFTDTQYFGPGTRLTVL.

The chain carries TRBV7-9 and TRBJ1-1; D is uncertain. Germline-derived CDR1 and CDR2 are SEHNR and FQNEAQ (reference sequence). V was cut by 8 bases and J by 0 bases, with 10 bases left in between. The CDR3 has 13 amino acids. The CDR3 spells CASSELMNTEAFF. CDR3 nucleotides: TGTGCCAGCTCCGAGCTTATGAACACTGAAGCTTTCTTT.

This clonotype has a handful of counts. The chain is built from TRBV3-1 and TRBJ1-1, with a tentative D call TRBD1 (6 bases). V lost 4 bases and J 6 bases, leaving 12 bases between the germline ends. CDR3 size: 13 residues. Germline V gene data show CDR1 as LGHDT and CDR2 as YNNKEL (reference sequence). CDR3 sequence: CASSPPGAAEAFF. The CDR3 DNA reads as TGTGCCAGCAGCCCCCCGGGGGCCGCTGAAGCTTTCTTT.

This clonotype was seen a few times. The genes are TRBV20-1 and TRBJ2-7; unclear D gene. Trimming took off 0 bases at V and 1 base at J, with 16 bases between the two ends. The CDR3 covers 16 residues. Germline V gene lookup returns CDR1 DFQATT and CDR2 SNEGSKA (reference sequence). The DNA for the CDR3 is TGCAGTGCTAGAGATAAGGACCGCTACCCTTCCTACGAGCAGTACGTC. Amino acid sequence: CSARDKDRYPSYEQYV.

In this sample, this clonotype turned up a few times. This rearrangement joins TRBV29-1 to TRBJ2-1; tentatively, D is TRBD1 or TRBD2 (5 bases each). The V end was cut by 3 bases, the J end by 7 bases, with 19 bases between. The germline V gene has CDR1 SQVTM and CDR2 ANQGSEA. CDR3 length: 15 residues. In DNA form, the CDR3 reads TGCAGCGTTGACCCTCCGGGACGGGGAATTAATGAGCAGTTCTTC. It translates to CSVDPPGRGINEQFF.

This clonotype was recorded many times. The rearrangement uses TRBV29-1 and TRBJ2-7, with a tentative D call TRBD2 (5 bases). From germline, CDR1 is SQVTM and CDR2 ANQGSEA. CDR3 length equals 12 residues. Trimming removed 7 bases at V and 3 bases at J, with 13 bases between. Here the CDR3 DNA reads TGCAGCGCCGGGGAACGTCTCTACGAGCAGTACTTC. Amino acid sequence: CSAGERLYEQYF.

This clonotype was observed a handful of times. The chain couples TRBV28 to TRBJ2-6; D remains unclear. Germline V gene sequence: CDR1 MDHEN, CDR2 SYDVKM. Trimming left V 4 bases short and J 11 bases short, with 18 bases between. The CDR3 consists of 15 residues. This chain's CDR3 is CASSSPTGAHYVLTF. The CDR3 DNA reads as TGTGCCAGCAGTTCCCCCACCGGTGCCCATTACGTCCTGACTTTC.

The table lists this clonotype with many counts. This rearrangement joins TRBV5-1 to TRBJ2-5; 8 positions match TRBD1. Germline V CDR1 and CDR2: SGHRS, YFSETQ. After removal of 4 bases from V and 5 bases from J, the junction contained 7 bases not matched to a gene. The CDR3 has 14 amino acids. The CDR3 sequence is CASSGWTGPETQYF. For the CDR3, the DNA is TGCGCCAGCAGCGGATGGACAGGGCCTGAGACCCAGTACTTC.

This clonotype has at least ten counts. The chain joins TRBV9 to TRBJ1-1; D ambiguous. The CDR3 consists of 14 residues. Deletions cut 0 bases from V and 4 bases from J, with 10 bases between. In germline, CDR1 is SGDLS, CDR2 YYNGEE. CDR3 region: CASSVVGSRTEAFF. CDR3 nucleotides: TGTGCCAGCAGCGTAGTAGGCTCACGCACTGAAGCTTTCTTT.

The sample holds many counts of this clonotype. The chain links TRBV5-1 to TRBJ2-5; D is unclear. Trimming took 0 bases from V and 3 from J, leaving 6 bases between them. CDR3 size: 13 residues. CDR1 and CDR2 from the germline V gene are SGHRS and YFSETQ. CDR3 amino acids: CASSLAPEETQYF. The CDR3 region has the DNA TGCGCCAGCAGCTTGGCCCCCGAAGAGACCCAGTACTTC.

This clonotype was counted at least ten times. The chain employs TRBV7-3 and TRBJ2-3; no definite D call. V was cut by 3 bases and J by 6 bases, with 7 bases left in between. This CDR3 is 12 amino acids long. From germline, CDR1 is SGHTA and CDR2 FQGTGA. CDR3 in amino acids: CASSLNRDTQYF. For the CDR3, the DNA is TGTGCCAGCAGCTTGAATAGGGATACGCAGTATTTT. Full variable domain (outside the CDR3, taken from reference TRBV7-3 and TRBJ2-3): GAGVSQTPSNKVTEKGKYVELRCDPISGHTALYWYRQSLGQGPEFLIYFQGTGAADDSGLPNDRFFAVRPEGSVSTLKIQRTERGDSAVYLCASSLNRDTQYFGPGTRLTVL.

For the CDR3, the DNA is TGTGCCGGTGGAAGGAGAACAGATACGCAGTATTTT. Amino acid sequence: CAGGRRTDTQYF. V gene TRBV30 combines with J gene TRBJ2-3; D uncertain. CDR1 is GTSNPN and CDR2 is SVGIG in the germline V gene (reference sequence). The V end lost 8 bases, the J end lost 3 bases, and 12 bases lay between the germline ends. The CDR3 sequence is 12 residues long.

The chain has TRBV19 and TRBJ1-5, with 9 positions matching TRBD1. The V gene's germline CDR1 is LNHDA and CDR2 SQIVND (reference sequence). This CDR3 has 15 residues. Losses at the gene ends were 5 bases for V and 7 bases for J; bases not matched to a gene: 9. The CDR3 sequence: CASSPYGTGRQPQHF. For the CDR3, the DNA is TGTGCCAGTAGTCCCTATGGGACAGGGAGGCAGCCCCAGCATTTT.

This clonotype was picked up a small number of times. The chain employs TRBV5-1 and TRBJ2-2; possibly TRBD1 or TRBD2 for D (5 bases each). This CDR3 comprises 15 residues. CDR1 SGHRS and CDR2 YFSETQ come from the germline V gene. V lost 4 bases and J 0 bases, leaving 10 bases between the germline ends. The CDR3 protein is CASSIQGPNTGELFF. In nucleotides, the CDR3 is TGCGCCAGCAGCATCCAGGGACCGAACACCGGGGAGCTGTTTTTT. Combining the CDR3 with reference TRBV5-1 and TRBJ2-2 gives the whole variable domain KAGVTQTPRYLIKTRGQQVTLSCSPISGHRSVSWYQQTPGQGLQFLFEYFSETQRNKGNFPGRFSGRQFSNSRSEMNVSTLELGDSALYLCASSIQGPNTGELFFGEGSRLTVL.